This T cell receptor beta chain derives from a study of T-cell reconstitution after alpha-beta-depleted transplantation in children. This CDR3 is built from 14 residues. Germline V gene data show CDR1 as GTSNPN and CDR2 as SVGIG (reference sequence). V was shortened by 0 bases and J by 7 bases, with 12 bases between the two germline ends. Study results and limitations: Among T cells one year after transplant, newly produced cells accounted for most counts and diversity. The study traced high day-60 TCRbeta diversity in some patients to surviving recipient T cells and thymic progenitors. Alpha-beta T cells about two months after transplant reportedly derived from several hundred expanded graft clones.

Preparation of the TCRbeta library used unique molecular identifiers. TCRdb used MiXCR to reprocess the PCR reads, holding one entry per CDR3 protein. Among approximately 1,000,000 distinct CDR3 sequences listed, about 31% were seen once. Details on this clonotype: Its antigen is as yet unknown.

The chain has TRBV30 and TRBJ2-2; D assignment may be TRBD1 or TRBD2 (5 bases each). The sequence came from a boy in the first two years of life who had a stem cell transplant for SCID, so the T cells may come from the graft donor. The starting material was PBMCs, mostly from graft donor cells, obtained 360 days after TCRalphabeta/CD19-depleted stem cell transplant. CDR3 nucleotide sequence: TGTGCCTGGAGTGTCGATGGGGGAAACGGGGAGCTGTTTTTT. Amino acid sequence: CAWSVDGGNGELFF.